This TCR beta chain was sequenced for a study of neurological immune-mediated disorders. Study findings and constraints: No CDR3 amino acid sequences recurred among expanded clones across subjects, suggesting private repertoires in all groups.

In this sample, this clonotype turned up many times. Antigen unknown. A 10-nucleotide random UMI tagged transcripts in template-switch 5'RACE cDNA synthesis. Whenever a sequencing run was performed, it yielded over 190 million TCR-beta sequences from 15-18 subjects. TCRdb itself ran the 5' RACE reads through MiXCR, one entry per CDR3 protein. The top ten hold 5.9% of the sample, which has about 50,000 distinct CDR3 sequences, around 3.3% seen once. CDR1 is SGHNT and CDR2 is YYREEE in the germline V gene (reference sequence). V was pared by 4 bases and J by 1 base, with 3 bases of the junction left unmatched. CDR3 length: 15 amino acids.

The sequencing input was PBMCs. This clonotype was sampled from a man aged 35-49 years with multiple sclerosis. The chain uses TRBV5-4 and TRBJ2-3, with TRBD2 identical over 10 bases. DNA of the CDR3: TGTGCCAGCAGCCCGGGGACTAGCGGCACAGATACGCAGTATTTT. It yields the protein CASSPGTSGTDTQYF.